This TCR beta chain was sequenced during a study of cytomegalovirus exposure and HLA in healthy donors. Study overall: The same platform as the roughly 700 first-cohort repertoires was used for the 120 validation repertoires, a later analysis reported.

Findings of the study overall: A subsequent analysis found that TCR clusters from the first cohort also tended to co-occur in the approximately 130 validation repertoires, with 94% of cluster scores above 0. A few chains tied to CMV proved CMV antigen-specific in vitro.

Sequencing was performed with immunoSEQ multiplex PCR; in TCRdb, only in-frame clones are kept and a portion is missing. Among roughly 250,000 clones listed, approximately 83% were seen once. V lost 8 bases and J 4 bases, leaving 15 bases between the germline ends. In germline, CDR1 is SNHLY, CDR2 FYNNEI. The CDR3 spans 14 residues. This clone was found a few times. Antigen unknown. The receptor's source is a woman in her thirties in good health and CMV-seropositive. The sequenced sample was PBMCs. The rearrangement joins TRBV2 to TRBJ2-1; D may be TRBD1 (5 bases). CDR3 region: CASQPTAMYNEQFF. CDR3 in DNA: TGTGCCAGCCAACCGACAGCCATGTACAATGAGCAGTTCTTC.